One sample yielded the 26 T cell receptor beta chains listed below, sequenced in a study of T cell responses to AZD1222 COVID-19 vaccine. Sequencing was performed with immunoSEQ multiplex PCR; in TCRdb, only in-frame clones are kept and a portion is missing. This sample yields more than 100,000 clones, of which around 87% are seen a single time; 1.3% to 1.5% belongs to the top ten. The sample consisted of peripheral blood, taken on day 0 of AZD1222 vaccination. The receptors here all came from an adult in good health.

The rearrangement links TRBV3-1 (or the pseudogene TRBV3-2) to TRBJ2-2; D might be TRBD1 (5 bases). This CDR3 contains 14 residues. The germline V and J ends were trimmed by 0 bases and 7 bases, with 9 bases remaining between them. Germline V gene sequence: CDR1 LGHDT, CDR2 YNNKEL (reference sequence). As DNA, the CDR3 is TGTGCCAGCAGCCAAGAAACAGGAGTCGGGGAGCTGTTTTTT. Translating it yields CASSQETGVGELFF.

The gene calls are TRBV14 and TRBJ2-2, with D unclear. There are 13 residues in the CDR3. Looked up from germline, CDR1 is SGHDN and CDR2 is FVKESK. Trimming took off 4 bases at V and 6 bases at J, with 9 bases between the two ends. The CDR3 region is CASSPRAPGELFF. The CDR3 coding sequence is TGTGCCAGCAGCCCCCGGGCTCCCGGGGAGCTGTTTTTT.

This clone showed up just once. The rearrangement uses TRBV28 and TRBJ1-1; D not certain. Trimming pared 4 bases from V and 1 base from J, leaving 10 bases between. CDR3 length equals 14 residues. The germline V gene has CDR1 MDHEN and CDR2 SYDVKM. The CDR3, as DNA: TGTGCCAGCAGTTATGGAGGCAGGAACACTGAAGCTTTCTTT. This codes for CASSYGGRNTEAFF.

The chain uses TRBV5-1 and TRBJ2-1, with a weak D call TRBD2 (6 bases). V lost 2 bases and J lost 0, with 12 bases in between. Germline lookup yields CDR1 SGHRS and CDR2 YFSETQ. This CDR3 is 16 amino acids long. CDR3 bases: TGCGCCAGCAGCTTCGGGACTTCGAGCTCCTACAATGAGCAGTTCTTC. This codes for CASSFGTSSSYNEQFF.

This rearrangement joins TRBV28 to TRBJ1-2; D uncertain. CDR1 and CDR2 (germline): MDHEN, SYDVKM. V gave up 8 bases and J gave up 0 bases, with 13 bases separating them. This CDR3 contains 14 residues. CDR3 region: CASGERTSNYGYTF. In nucleotides, the CDR3 is TGTGCCAGCGGGGAACGGACTTCTAACTATGGCTACACCTTC.

This clone was observed a handful of times. The chain couples TRBV5-4 to TRBJ2-5; unclear D gene. This CDR3 has 14 amino acids. Germline values: CDR1 SGHNT, CDR2 YYREEE (reference sequence). V was shortened by 0 bases and J by 1 base, with 7 bases between the two germline ends. The CDR3 loop reads CASSLGGTQETQYF. In DNA form, the CDR3 reads TGTGCCAGCAGCTTGGGTGGCACCCAAGAGACCCAGTACTTC.

The rearrangement links TRBV5-1 to TRBJ1-6; D may be TRBD1 (5 bases). V was shortened by 5 bases and J by 10 bases, with 19 bases between the two germline ends. The CDR3 length is 15 residues. The V gene's germline CDR1 is SGHRS and CDR2 YFSETQ. This chain's CDR3 is CASSPQTGDGSPLHF. CDR3 DNA sequence: TGCGCCAGCAGTCCCCAAACCGGGGACGGGTCACCCCTCCACTTT. The full variable domain, completed using reference TRBV5-1 and TRBJ1-6, is KAGVTQTPRYLIKTRGQQVTLSCSPISGHRSVSWYQQTPGQGLQFLFEYFSETQRNKGNFPGRFSGRQFSNSRSEMNVSTLELGDSALYLCASSPQTGDGSPLHFGNGTRLTVT.

This clone has only a few counts. The CDR3 spells CASSLRENTGELFF. The CDR3 nucleotides read TGTGCCAGCAGCTTAAGGGAGAACACCGGGGAGCTGTTTTTT. The chain carries TRBV7-3 and TRBJ2-2; D is ambiguous. The CDR3 consists of 14 residues. V lost 1 base to trimming and J lost 1 base, with 4 bases between them. Germline V gives CDR1 SGHTA, CDR2 FQGTGA. Complete variable domain (other parts from reference TRBV7-3 and TRBJ2-2): GAGVSQTPSNKVTEKGKYVELRCDPISGHTALYWYRQSLGQGPEFLIYFQGTGAADDSGLPNDRFFAVRPEGSVSTLKIQRTERGDSAVYLCASSLRENTGELFFGEGSRLTVL.

This sequence joins TRBV19 and TRBJ2-3, with 10 bases identical to TRBD2. The J segment lost 11 bases and the V segment lost 1 base, leaving 9 bases of the junction unmatched. Germline V gene lookup returns CDR1 LNHDA and CDR2 SQIVND (reference sequence). This CDR3 is 15 amino acids long. The CDR3 DNA sequence: TGTGCCAGTAGTATAGCAAGCGGGGGGGACTCGTGGCAGTATTTT. As protein: CASSIASGGDSWQYF.

This clone came up a few times. The chain employs TRBV7-3 and TRBJ2-2; D perhaps matches TRBD1 (5 bases). Trimming shortened V by 5 bases and J by 9 bases, and 7 bases separated the two germline ends. There are 11 residues in the CDR3. Germline CDR1 is SGHTA and CDR2 is FQGTGA. The CDR3 is CASSRGRELFF. The CDR3 DNA sequence: TGTGCCAGCAGCAGGGGTCGGGAGCTGTTTTTT.

V and J are TRBV28 and TRBJ1-5, with a weak D call TRBD1 (5 bases). V was shortened by 2 bases and J by 4 bases, with 12 bases between the two germline ends. The CDR3 has 15 amino acids. Germline loops: CDR1 MDHEN, CDR2 SYDVKM. The CDR3 sequence: CASSLTGPENQPQHF. The CDR3 DNA sequence: TGTGCCAGCAGTTTAACGGGACCGGAGAATCAGCCCCAGCATTTT.

This chain joins TRBV10-3 and TRBJ2-3; 14 bases map to TRBD2. V shed 6 bases and J 5 bases; nucleotides not matched to a gene: 7. Germline V lookup: CDR1 ENHRY, CDR2 SYGVKD. This CDR3 is built from 16 residues. The CDR3 here is CAISQTSGGAGDTQYF. DNA for the CDR3: TGTGCCATCAGCCAGACTAGCGGGGGGGCGGGAGATACGCAGTATTTT.

The gene calls are TRBV4-3 and TRBJ2-7; maybe TRBD2 (6 bases). CDR3 size: 14 residues. Germline CDR1 is LGHNA and CDR2 is YSLEER. The ends were cut back, 1 base at V and 3 bases at J, with 10 bases in the middle. The CDR3 sequence: CASSQVGRYYEQYF. CDR3 coding DNA: TGCGCCAGCAGCCAAGTGGGGAGGTACTACGAGCAGTACTTC.

V usage is TRBV5-1 and J usage is TRBJ1-3; D not resolved. The CDR3 runs 15 residues. CDR1 SGHRS and CDR2 YFSETQ come from the germline V gene. Trimming removed 4 bases from V and 2 bases from J, with 13 bases in between. DNA of the CDR3: TGCGCCAGCAGCCCGCTAGAGACTGCTGGAAACACCATATATTTT. Protein: CASSPLETAGNTIYF.

V is TRBV15 and J is TRBJ1-1; D remains ambiguous. The germline V gene encodes CDR1 LNHNV and CDR2 YYDKDF (reference sequence). The CDR3 totals 13 residues. Deletions cut 6 bases from V and 3 bases from J, with 11 bases between. In nucleotides, the CDR3 is TGTGCCACCAGTCCCACGTCGGACACTGAAGCTTTCTTT. Protein product: CATSPTSDTEAFF. The full variable domain, in which reference TRBV15 and TRBJ1-1 provide the parts outside the CDR3, is DAMVIQNPRYQVTQFGKPVTLSCSQTLNHNVMYWYQQKSSQAPKLLFHYYDKDFNNEADTPDNFQSRRPNTSFCFLDIRSPGLGDTAMYLCATSPTSDTEAFFGQGTRLTVV.

A word on this clone: An end of the junction differs from the germline gene, which may be a read error. The gene calls are TRBV10-3 and TRBJ2-7; 11 positions match TRBD2. The CDR3 runs 14 residues. The V gene's germline CDR1 is ENHRY and CDR2 SYGVKD. CDR3 amino acids: CAINEGLAVYEQYF. The CDR3 nucleotides are TGTGCCATCAATGAGGGACTAGCGGTCTACGAGCAGTACTTC.

The chain has TRBV6-4 and TRBJ1-2; 7 nucleotides agree with TRBD1. Unmatched junction bases numbered 12, after V lost 4 bases and J lost 7 bases. Per the germline V gene, CDR1 is MRHNA and CDR2 is SNTAGT. The CDR3 spans 15 residues. CDR3 DNA sequence: TGTGCCAGCAGTGGGAATAAGGGGGCATTCGGTGGCTACACCTTC. As protein: CASSGNKGAFGGYTF.

This chain joins TRBV3-1 (or the pseudogene TRBV3-2) and TRBJ1-6, with TRBD1 as a possible D gene (6 bases). Germline V gene data show CDR1 as LGHDT and CDR2 as YNNKEL (reference sequence). The V and J ends lost 6 bases and 4 bases respectively, with 10 bases between them. There are 14 residues in the CDR3. The CDR3 bases are TGTGCCAGCAGGCAGGGGTTGTATAATTCACCCCTCCACTTT. Residues: CASRQGLYNSPLHF.

This clone was found a few times. The chain joins TRBV18 to TRBJ1-1; the D is unclear. From germline, CDR1 is KGHSH and CDR2 LQKENI. The CDR3 has 14 amino acids. V lost 8 bases, J lost 1 base, and 14 bases lay in between. The CDR3 DNA reads TGTGCCAGCCGCCCTTCGGCGGCGAACACTGAAGCTTTCTTT. Translation: CASRPSAANTEAFF.

This chain connects TRBV5-6 to TRBJ1-1; maybe TRBD1 (5 bases). Per the germline V gene, CDR1 is SGHDT and CDR2 is YYEEEE. V was cut by 3 bases and J by 3 bases, with 15 bases left in between. This CDR3 has 15 residues. CDR3 loop: CASSSGPRGDTEAFF. DNA of the CDR3: TGTGCCAGCAGCTCGGGACCCCGAGGGGACACTGAAGCTTTCTTT.

The rearrangement uses TRBV30 and TRBJ1-2, with a weak D call TRBD1 (5 bases). The V end lost 3 bases, the J end lost 4 bases, and 9 bases lay between the germline ends. CDR3 length: 12 amino acids. Per germline, CDR1 GTSNPN and CDR2 SVGIG (reference sequence). CDR3 region: CAWRGTRYGYTF. CDR3 DNA sequence: TGTGCCTGGAGAGGGACGCGCTATGGCTACACCTTC.

The chain joins TRBV28 to TRBJ2-7; TRBD1 matches at 9 bases. V shed 4 bases, J shed 7 bases, and the junction held 17 bases outside the gene matches. Germline V gene sequence: CDR1 MDHEN, CDR2 SYDVKM. The CDR3 is made up of 17 amino acids. In DNA form, the CDR3 reads TGTGCCAGCAGTTCTTATGACACCAGACAGGGGGACCCAGAGCAGTACTTC. Its protein is CASSSYDTRQGDPEQYF. Using reference TRBV28 and TRBJ2-7 for the parts outside the CDR3, the full variable domain is DVKVTQSSRYLVKRTGEKVFLECVQDMDHENMFWYRQDPGLGLRLIYFSYDVKMKEKGDIPEGYSVSREKKERFSLILESASTNQTSMYLCASSSYDTRQGDPEQYFGPGTRLTVT.

This chain uses TRBV27 with TRBJ2-5; D might be TRBD2 (5 bases). Germline CDR1 MNHEY, CDR2 SMNVEV (reference sequence). The CDR3 runs 14 residues. Trimming removed 6 bases from V and 5 bases from J, with 16 bases in between. The CDR3 loop is CASSPPGVLETQYF. The CDR3 bases are TGTGCCAGCAGCCCCCCCGGGGTTTTGGAGACCCAGTACTTC.

The chain couples TRBV6-2 or TRBV6-3 to TRBJ1-1, with no clear D. V was shortened by 2 bases and J by 0 bases, with 4 bases between the two germline ends. The CDR3 sequence is 13 residues long. Germline-derived CDR1 and CDR2 are MNHEY and SVGEGT. CDR3 sequence (DNA): TGTGCCAGCAGTTACCGGATGAACACTGAAGCTTTCTTT. It is translated as CASSYRMNTEAFF.

For the CDR3, the DNA is TGTGCCAGCACCAGGGGTCCCGGGGATGAGCAGTTCTTC. Translation: CASTRGPGDEQFF. The chain is built from TRBV2 and TRBJ2-1; D possibly corresponds to TRBD1 (6 bases). Germline V CDR1 and CDR2: SNHLY, FYNNEI. The CDR3 is 13 residues long. V dropped 7 bases and J dropped 8 bases, with 15 bases sitting between them.

Only one count was recorded for this clone. V usage is TRBV28 and J usage is TRBJ2-5; no firm D call. This CDR3 region has 13 residues. Germline loops: CDR1 MDHEN, CDR2 SYDVKM. The V end was cut by 4 bases, the J end by 5 bases, with 11 bases between. In DNA form, the CDR3 reads TGTGCCAGCAGTTCGCCGGAGCTTGAGACCCAGTACTTC. Translating it yields CASSSPELETQYF.